This T cell receptor (beta chain) was observed in a study of cytomegalovirus exposure and HLA in healthy donors. Study-wide findings and caveats: According to the study, 150 to 200 TCR beta chains were cytomegalovirus-associated. With further analysis later on, most CMV-associated TCR beta chains appeared HLA-restricted.

The PCR used 60 Vbeta and 13 Jbeta primers. The method was immunoSEQ multiplex PCR; TCRdb's version includes in-frame clones alone and lacks a portion of them. Of about 160,000 clones detected, over 60% appear once; the ten largest clones hold around 1.6%. Points on this clone: Its cognate antigen is unknown.

Trimming stripped 3 bases from V and 5 bases from J, with 23 bases between. The germline V gene encodes CDR1 SGHTS and CDR2 YDEGEE. The CDR3 runs 17 residues. The sequence was collected from a young woman in good health and CMV-seronegative. The sample consisted of PBMCs. This sequence joins TRBV5-8 and TRBJ1-1, with D possibly matching TRBD1 (5 bases). Written as DNA, the CDR3 is TGTGCCAGCAGCTCGGGCTCCGGGACTGCCTTGGGGACTGAAGCTTTCTTT. This codes for CASSSGSGTALGTEAFF.